One T cell receptor beta chain is described in this entry. Assay: immunoSEQ multiplex PCR; the TCRdb copy retains only in-frame clones and omits some. The table lists about 2 million clones, 85% to 95% of them singletons. Germline V gene sequence: CDR1 SGHNT, CDR2 YYREEE (reference sequence). The V gene end was trimmed by 2 bases and the J gene end by 4 bases; junction bases not matched to a gene: 4. The CDR3 is made up of 15 amino acids. This entry is derived from a study of shared clonotypes between healthy human individuals. Whole-study context: Every donor yielded three CD4 naive, three CD4 memory, two CD8 naive and one CD8 memory plate.

Sequencing used naive CD4+ T cells sorted from blood. The sample's subset: CD45RA+ positively selected. The source of this sequence is a man younger than 35 in good health. The chain has TRBV5-4 and TRBJ1-3, with 9 bases lining up with TRBD1. For the CDR3, the DNA is TGTGCCAGCAGCTTACAGGGGGCATCAGGAAACACCATATATTTT. This codes for CASSLQGASGNTIYF. The variable domain in full, completed from reference TRBV5-4 and TRBJ1-3, reads ETGVTQSPTHLIKTRGQQVTLRCSSQSGHNTVSWYQQALGQGPQFIFQYYREEENGRGNFPPRFSGLQFPNYSSELNVNALELDDSALYLCASSLQGASGNTIYFGEGSWLTVV.